Below are 25 T cell receptor beta chains sequenced from a single sample in a study of response to subunit inactivated influenza vaccine. TCRdb re-derived calls from the RT-PCR reads in MiXCR, one entry per CDR3 protein. Seen here are 500,000 or so distinct CDR3 sequences, 16% observed once, and the top ten hold 2.5% to 3.5%. The sequenced sample was CD4+ T cells sorted from PBMCs, obtained less than 30 months after vaccination. These receptors were obtained from a man between 50 and 69 years old who received an inactivated influenza vaccine.

This clonotype has ten or more counts. The chain is built from TRBV6-6 and TRBJ2-2; maybe TRBD1 (6 bases). This CDR3 is built from 15 residues. V lost 6 bases and J lost 0, with 11 bases in between. Germline V gene lookup returns CDR1 MNHNY and CDR2 SVGAGI (reference sequence). The CDR3 sequence: CASRRQVPNTGELFF. CDR3 sequence (DNA): TGTGCCAGCAGGAGACAGGTTCCGAACACCGGGGAGCTGTTTTTT.

The gene calls are TRBV20-1 and TRBJ2-5, with D perhaps assigned TRBD1 or TRBD2 (6 bases each). CDR1 and CDR2 from the germline V gene are DFQATT and SNEGSKA (reference sequence). V was pared by 0 bases and J by 7 bases, with 21 bases between. The CDR3 is 16 residues long. CDR3 coding DNA: TGCAGTGCTAGAGATTACGTTCGGGGGCCCAAGGTGACCCAGTACTTC. Translation: CSARDYVRGPKVTQYF.

This clonotype was detected only a few times. The V call is TRBV7-3, the J call TRBJ2-3; D not resolved. Germline values: CDR1 SGHTA, CDR2 FQGTGA. The CDR3 totals 14 residues. V lost 2 bases and J lost 2, with 8 bases in between. The CDR3 DNA reads TGTGCCAGCAGCTTAGAGGCCATCACAGATACGCAGTATTTT. Its protein is CASSLEAITDTQYF.

The chain links TRBV7-2 to TRBJ2-7; the D call may be TRBD1 or TRBD2 (5 bases each). CDR1 is SGHTA and CDR2 is FQGNSA in the germline V gene. The CDR3 has 13 amino acids. Trimming removed 8 bases from V and 0 bases from J, with 11 bases in between. The DNA of the CDR3 is TGTGCCAGCCGTGCAGGGAGCTCCTACGAGCAGTACTTC. Protein: CASRAGSSYEQYF.

By frequency in the sample, this clonotype is medium-sized. This chain connects TRBV15 to TRBJ1-4, with D perhaps matching TRBD1 (5 bases). Germline V gives CDR1 LNHNV, CDR2 YYDKDF (reference sequence). This CDR3 has 16 residues. The germline V and J ends were trimmed by 1 base and 5 bases, with 14 bases remaining between them. CDR3 protein: CATSRGSGPPNEKLFF. In DNA form, the CDR3 reads TGTGCCACCAGCAGAGGATCGGGACCGCCAAATGAAAAACTGTTTTTT.

The CDR3 region is CSAGFWGKINSPLHF. The CDR3 region has the DNA TGCAGTGCTGGTTTTTGGGGGAAGATCAATTCACCCCTCCACTTT. The rearrangement uses TRBV20-1 and TRBJ1-6; D possibly corresponds to TRBD1 (5 bases). The CDR3 extends over 15 amino acids. Per the germline V gene, CDR1 is DFQATT and CDR2 is SNEGSKA (reference sequence). Trimming left V 5 bases short and J 7 bases short, with 18 bases between.

The chain carries TRBV29-1 and TRBJ1-1; D unresolved. V gave up 7 bases and J gave up 4 bases, with 19 bases separating them. The germline V gene has CDR1 SQVTM and CDR2 ANQGSEA. CDR3 length: 14 residues. The CDR3 here is CSALHPLGVTEAFF. Here the CDR3 DNA reads TGCAGCGCACTCCATCCCCTCGGGGTCACTGAAGCTTTCTTT.

The chain combines TRBV19 with TRBJ2-1, with unresolved D. The V end was cut by 8 bases, the J end by 2 bases, with 7 bases between. Germline V gene lookup returns CDR1 LNHDA and CDR2 SQIVND (reference sequence). The CDR3 covers 12 residues. The CDR3 reads CASGRTYNEQFF. The CDR3 DNA reads as TGTGCCAGTGGGCGAACCTACAATGAGCAGTTCTTC.

This clonotype was detected a few times. The chain is built from TRBV29-1 and TRBJ2-4; D is perhaps TRBD1 or TRBD2 (5 bases each). Germline CDR1 is SQVTM and CDR2 is ANQGSEA. V was pared by 6 bases and J by 7 bases, with 7 bases between. The CDR3 has 10 amino acids. The CDR3 reads CSVGDNIQYF. The CDR3 coding sequence is TGCAGCGTGGGGGATAACATTCAGTACTTC. Full variable domain (outside the CDR3, taken from reference TRBV29-1 and TRBJ2-4): SAVISQKPSRDICQRGTSLTIQCQVDSQVTMMFWYRQQPGQSLTLIATANQGSEATYESGFVIDKFPISRPNLTFSTLTVSNMSPEDSSIYLCSVGDNIQYFGAGTRLSVL.

This clonotype was seen a few times. The chain is built from TRBV5-1 and TRBJ2-5; 7 positions agree with TRBD1. This CDR3 contains 14 residues. J was trimmed by 5 bases and V by 4 bases; bases with no gene match: 8. From germline, CDR1 is SGHRS and CDR2 YFSETQ. In DNA, the CDR3 is TGCGCCAGCAGCCAGGGACAGCTGGGGGAGACCCAGTACTTC. This codes for CASSQGQLGETQYF.

The V gene is TRBV20-1, the J gene TRBJ2-3, with D perhaps TRBD2 (6 bases). Looked up from germline, CDR1 is DFQATT and CDR2 is SNEGSKA (reference sequence). This CDR3 region has 13 residues. Trimming left V 7 bases short and J 5 bases short, with 16 bases between. The chain's CDR3 is CSVLPGLQDTQYF. As DNA, the CDR3 is TGCAGTGTTCTACCGGGACTTCAAGATACGCAGTATTTT.

The V and J genes are TRBV10-3 and TRBJ2-5; 12 nucleotides align to TRBD1. V lost 2 bases, J lost 5 bases, and 12 bases stayed unmatched. This CDR3 has 18 residues. From germline, CDR1 is ENHRY and CDR2 SYGVKD. The CDR3 nucleotides read TGTGCCATCAGTGAGGCCTCCGGGACAGGGGGCAGGAGGGAGACCCAGTACTTC. It is translated as CAISEASGTGGRRETQYF.

This clonotype was counted between two and nine times. The V and J genes are TRBV5-1 and TRBJ2-5, with TRBD2 matching over 15 bases. Losses at the gene ends were 4 bases for V and 4 bases for J; bases not matched to a gene: 11. There are 18 residues in the CDR3. Per the germline V gene, CDR1 is SGHRS and CDR2 is YFSETQ. The CDR3 sequence: CASSRGLAGGPIPETQYF. CDR3 in DNA: TGCGCCAGCAGCAGAGGACTAGCGGGGGGGCCGATTCCAGAGACCCAGTACTTC. The full variable domain, completed using reference TRBV5-1 and TRBJ2-5, is KAGVTQTPRYLIKTRGQQVTLSCSPISGHRSVSWYQQTPGQGLQFLFEYFSETQRNKGNFPGRFSGRQFSNSRSEMNVSTLELGDSALYLCASSRGLAGGPIPETQYFGPGTRLLVL.

The chain combines TRBV3-1 with TRBJ2-3; D not resolved. With 0 bases removed from V and 0 bases from J, the gap between germline ends came to 7 bases. Germline assignment: CDR1 LGHDT and CDR2 YNNKEL (reference sequence). The CDR3 has 15 residues. In DNA form, the CDR3 reads TGTGCCAGCAGCCAAGACTCGTCTAGCACAGATACGCAGTATTTT. It codes for CASSQDSSSTDTQYF.

Comments on this clonotype: A read error is possible here, since a much larger clone lies one base away. The chain couples TRBV10-3 to TRBJ2-7; the D is unclear. The V end was cut by 4 bases, the J end by 6 bases, with 10 bases between. Germline lookup yields CDR1 ENHRY and CDR2 SYGVKD. There are 12 residues in the CDR3. The CDR3, as DNA: TGTGCCATCAGTGCGGGCAACATCGAGCAGTACTTC. This gives the protein CAISAGNIEQYF.

This clonotype has just a few counts. The chain joins TRBV5-1 to TRBJ2-3, with a tentative D call TRBD1 (6 bases). Germline CDR1 is SGHRS and CDR2 is YFSETQ. The CDR3 runs 15 residues. V was shortened by 2 bases and J by 0 bases, with 10 bases between the two germline ends. The CDR3 loop is CASSFRGLSTDTQYF. CDR3 coding DNA: TGCGCCAGCAGCTTCAGGGGTCTCAGCACAGATACGCAGTATTTT.

The genes are TRBV5-6 and TRBJ2-3; D is tentatively TRBD1 or TRBD2 (6 bases each). The germline V gene encodes CDR1 SGHDT and CDR2 YYEEEE. The ends were cut back, 4 bases at V and 5 bases at J, with 11 bases in the middle. CDR3 length: 13 amino acids. In DNA form, the CDR3 reads TGTGCCAGCAGCCCGGGGGCCATAGATACGCAGTATTTT. Its translation: CASSPGAIDTQYF.

This clonotype was picked up a small number of times. The chain couples TRBV10-1 to TRBJ2-2; 10 nucleotides align to TRBD1. CDR3 length: 16 residues. CDR1 and CDR2 (germline): WNHNN, SYGVQD (reference sequence). With V trimmed by 5 bases and J by 5 bases, 8 bases remained unmatched. CDR3 in amino acids: CASSRFGTGETGELFF. Here the CDR3 DNA reads TGCGCCAGCAGTCGGTTCGGGACAGGGGAAACCGGGGAGCTGTTTTTT.

V gene TRBV24-1 combines with J gene TRBJ2-4; D may be TRBD1 or TRBD2 (5 bases each). CDR3 length: 14 amino acids. V lost 3 bases and J lost 8, with 13 bases in between. Germline CDR1 is KGHDR and CDR2 is SFDVKD. CDR3 nucleotide sequence: TGTGCCACCAGTGATGCCTCTGGGGGTGACATTCAGTACTTC. Its protein is CATSDASGGDIQYF.

Note on this clonotype: It may be a read error: a sequence one base away is much more abundant. The chain recombines TRBV5-6 with TRBJ1-1; D possibly corresponds to TRBD1 (5 bases). Trimming took off 4 bases at V and 1 base at J, with 11 bases between the two ends. CDR3 length: 14 residues. CDR1 is SGHDT, CDR2 YYEEEE, per germline. DNA of the CDR3: TGTGCCAGCAGCCGCGGGGGAGCGAACACTGAAGCTTTCTTT. Translation: CASSRGGANTEAFF.

The J gene is TRBJ2-7, the V gene TRBV5-8, with 8 bases aligning to TRBD1. V trimming: 0 bases; J trimming: 1 base; junction bases outside the gene matches: 3. This CDR3 is 15 amino acids long. Germline values: CDR1 SGHTS, CDR2 YDEGEE. CDR3 nucleotide sequence: TGTGCCAGCAGCTTGGGGACAGGGATTTCCTACGAGCAGTACTTC. It yields the protein CASSLGTGISYEQYF.

The chain joins TRBV3-1 to TRBJ2-2; 14 nucleotides match TRBD2. CDR1 and CDR2 from the germline V gene are LGHDT and YNNKEL (reference sequence). V shed 4 bases, J shed 4 bases, and the junction held 8 bases outside the gene matches. The CDR3 contains 18 residues. The CDR3 DNA follows: TGTGCCAGCAGCCCCGGGACTAGCGGGAGTCTTGGCACCGGGGAGCTGTTTTTT. This sequence encodes CASSPGTSGSLGTGELFF.

The table lists this clonotype with many counts. The CDR3 bases are TGTGCCAGCAGCTTAGAGGGAGATACGCAGTATTTT. Translated, it gives CASSLEGDTQYF. This chain uses TRBV11-3 with TRBJ2-3; D is ambiguous. This CDR3 comprises 12 residues. Trimming stripped 0 bases from V and 5 bases from J, with 3 bases between. The germline V gene has CDR1 SGHNT and CDR2 YENEEA.

This clonotype occurred many times. The CDR3: CASSQDPRGRGGYEQYF. Written as DNA, the CDR3 is TGCGCCAGCAGCCAAGATCCGAGGGGTCGGGGTGGCTACGAGCAGTACTTC. The chain uses TRBV4-3 and TRBJ2-7; D is possibly TRBD1 or TRBD2 (5 bases each). V lost 0 bases to trimming and J lost 3 bases, with 18 bases between them. Germline assignment: CDR1 LGHNA and CDR2 YSLEER. This CDR3 has 17 residues.

There are many counts of this clonotype. This chain connects TRBV20-1 to TRBJ2-3; unclear D gene. Deletions cut 0 bases from V and 1 base from J, with 8 bases between. Looked up from germline, CDR1 is DFQATT and CDR2 is SNEGSKA (reference sequence). CDR3 size: 14 residues. The CDR3 coding sequence is TGCAGTGCTAGAGATTGGGCGGGCACAGATACGCAGTATTTT. It encodes CSARDWAGTDTQYF.